What follows describes a single TCR beta chain. This clonotype was found many times. The target of this receptor is not known. There are no base qualities to consult, and no much larger clone falls within one base. The time point label of this sample denotes: patch test 1, 2 weeks after DPC sensitization. The treatment or condition label, as the study defines it: therapeutic diphenylcyclopropenone sensitization with weekly scalp DPC. Blood at each patch-test visit was drawn before the patch test was applied. Eligible patients were aged 18 to 70, diagnosed with alopecia, deemed suitable for DPC therapy, and excluded if pregnant. Unfractionated whole blood was collected in Tempus Blood RNA tubes, and total RNA was extracted from that blood. Inclusive of the bounding cysteine and phenylalanine, the CDR3 is 16 residues long. The retained sequence is limited to the CDR3, 48 bases, with the frame set at the first base. Trimmed from V: 6 bases; trimmed from J: 1 base; junction bases lacking a gene match: 10. The germline V gene (reference sequence) sets CDR1 to MNHEY and CDR2 to SMNVEV.

The data were obtained in a study of human T cells and chemical hapten exposure (dated by TCRdb to the early 2020s). About the study as a whole: For sensitization, 2% DPC in acetone was applied to a 2 cm by 2 cm area of upper inner arm skin. Blood for TCR sequencing was provided by twenty-nine alopecia patients at one to four time points (pre-sensitization, 2, 6 and 24 weeks). Weekly therapeutic DPC doses were additionally applied to the scalp of patients throughout the roughly 25-week study period. Peripheral blood TCR repertoire changes were tracked in vivo in alopecia patients during primary and secondary sensitization to the hapten diphenylcyclopropenone (DPC). Patch tests used Finn chambers with 0.01% DPC on the upper back, scored after 6 days by International Contact Dermatitis Research Group standards. The libraries were sequenced as a pool, and the TCR yield per sample differed mostly because of small variations in library volumes within the pool. Most of the patients in the cohort were female, and the cohort covered alopecia areata with under or over 50% scalp involvement, alopecia totalis and alopecia universalis. Blood was sampled from patients pre-sensitization (week 0) and at 2, 6 and about 24 weeks after DPC sensitization.

Libraries were prepared through RACE. TCRdb names NextSeq 500 as the instrument used. During library preparation, unique molecular identifiers were attached to individual cDNA molecules so that TCRs could be counted quantitatively and reproducibly. From each blood RNA sample, both TCR alpha and TCR beta chains were sequenced. On the authors' methods: Samples had a median of 95,638 TCRs, with a range from about 23,224 to 690,600. The Decombinator software suite was used to annotate the V, J and CDR3 of the TCR reads. For PS versus PT1 abundance plots, all samples were subsampled to the same number of TCRs (28,000). Expanded TCRs were defined as absent before sensitization and observed at least eight times at the 2-week time point. TCRdb reprocessed the public reads (quality trimming at Q25 with fastp, clone calling with MiXCR) and kept in-frame beta chains. Rows are combined by CDR3 protein, so each entry shows the most common genes and DNA. TCRdb, not the original authors, processed these V and J calls. In this sample the table shows 75,000 to 90,000 distinct CDR3 sequences, approximately 10% of which occur a single time. Of the sample, about 1.4% falls within the top ten clones.

The study at large found these results: All patients had alopecia, a presumed autoimmune disease, so their immune response might differ from that of healthy individuals. Patch test score was positively correlated with the number of PT1 expanded TCRs, with significance at thresholds 8, 16 and 32 but not at 4. After repeated subsampling, changes were observed in the strength of the expansion versus patch-test correlation and in the threshold at which the correlation became significant. Expanded TCRs formed significantly more large CDR3 similarity clusters than pre-sensitization or healthy control sets, consistent with antigen-driven responses. The number of TCRs above 1 in 1000 frequency did not change with DPC sensitization; there was no evidence of global repertoire structure alterations.

The rearranged chain carries TRBV27 and TRBJ2-3; 7 bases in the middle match TRBD1. This clonotype originated in a woman aged 45-60 years with alopecia areata. Some clones in this sample may be carry-over from other donors' samples. The sample in question was whole blood, obtained in connection with sensitization to the hapten diphenylcyclopropenone (DPC). The DNA is as follows: TGTGCCAGCAGATTTTCGGACAGGCCGCGCACAGATACGCAGTATTTT. This yields the protein CASRFSDRPRTDTQYF.